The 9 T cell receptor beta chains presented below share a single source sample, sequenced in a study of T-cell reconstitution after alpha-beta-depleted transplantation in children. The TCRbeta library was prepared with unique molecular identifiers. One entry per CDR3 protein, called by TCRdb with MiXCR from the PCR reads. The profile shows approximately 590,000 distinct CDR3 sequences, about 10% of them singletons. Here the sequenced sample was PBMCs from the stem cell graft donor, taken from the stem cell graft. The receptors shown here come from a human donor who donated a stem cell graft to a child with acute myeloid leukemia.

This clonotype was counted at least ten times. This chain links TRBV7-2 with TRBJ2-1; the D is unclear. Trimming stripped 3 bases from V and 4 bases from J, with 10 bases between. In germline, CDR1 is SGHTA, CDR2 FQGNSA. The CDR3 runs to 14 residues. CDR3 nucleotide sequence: TGTGCCAGCAGCTTGACTGCGCCGTACAATGAGCAGTTCTTC. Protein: CASSLTAPYNEQFF.

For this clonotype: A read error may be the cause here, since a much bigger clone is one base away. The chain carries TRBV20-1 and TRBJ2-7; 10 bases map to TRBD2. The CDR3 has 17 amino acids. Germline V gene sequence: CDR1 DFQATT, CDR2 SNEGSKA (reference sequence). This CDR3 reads CCARDHRASGGPYEQYF. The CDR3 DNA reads TGCTGTGCTAGAGATCACAGGGCTAGCGGGGGACCCTACGAGCAGTACTTC.

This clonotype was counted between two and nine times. CDR3 in amino acids: CASSQEEGLNNEQFF. For the CDR3, the DNA is TGTGCCAGCAGCCAAGAGGAGGGTCTGAACAATGAGCAGTTCTTC. This rearrangement joins TRBV3-1 to TRBJ2-1; D might be TRBD2 (6 bases). The CDR3 loop spans 15 amino acids. Trimming took 0 bases from V and 5 from J, leaving 11 bases between them. Germline V gives CDR1 LGHDT, CDR2 YNNKEL (reference sequence).

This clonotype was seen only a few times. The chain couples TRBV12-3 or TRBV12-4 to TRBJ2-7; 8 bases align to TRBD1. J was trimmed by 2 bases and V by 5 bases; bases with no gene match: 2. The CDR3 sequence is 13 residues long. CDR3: CASSMTGAYEQYF. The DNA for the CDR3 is TGTGCCAGCAGTATGACAGGGGCCTACGAGCAGTACTTC.

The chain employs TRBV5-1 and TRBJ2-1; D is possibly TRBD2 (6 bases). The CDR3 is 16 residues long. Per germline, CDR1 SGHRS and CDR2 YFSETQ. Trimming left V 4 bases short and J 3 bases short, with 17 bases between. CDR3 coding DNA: TGCGCCAGCAGCCGCACCGGGACTTCAATCTACAATGAGCAGTTCTTC. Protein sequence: CASSRTGTSIYNEQFF.

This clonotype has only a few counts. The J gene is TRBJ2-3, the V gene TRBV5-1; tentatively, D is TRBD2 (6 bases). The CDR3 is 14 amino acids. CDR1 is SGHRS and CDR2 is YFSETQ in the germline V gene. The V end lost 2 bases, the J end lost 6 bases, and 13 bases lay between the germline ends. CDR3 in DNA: TGCGCCAGCAGCTTAGGAGGGGTTGCGGATACGCAGTATTTT. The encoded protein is CASSLGGVADTQYF.

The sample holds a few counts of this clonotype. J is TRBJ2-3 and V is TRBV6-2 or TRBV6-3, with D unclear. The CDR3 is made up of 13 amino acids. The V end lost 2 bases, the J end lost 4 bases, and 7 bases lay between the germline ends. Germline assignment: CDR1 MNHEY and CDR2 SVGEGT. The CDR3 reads CASSYKAPDTQYF. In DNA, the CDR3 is TGTGCCAGCAGTTACAAGGCCCCAGATACGCAGTATTTT.

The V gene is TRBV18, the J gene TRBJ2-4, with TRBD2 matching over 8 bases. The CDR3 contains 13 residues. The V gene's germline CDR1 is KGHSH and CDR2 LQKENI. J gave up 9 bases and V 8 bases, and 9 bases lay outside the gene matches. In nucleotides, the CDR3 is TGTGCCAGCGCGGGAGGAGGTTCGGGCATTCAGTACTTC. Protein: CASAGGGSGIQYF.

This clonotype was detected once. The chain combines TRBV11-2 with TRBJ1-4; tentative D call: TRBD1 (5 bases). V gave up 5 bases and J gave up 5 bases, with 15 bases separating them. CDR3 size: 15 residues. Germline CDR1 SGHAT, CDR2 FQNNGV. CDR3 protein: CASSPEGRINEKLFF. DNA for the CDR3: TGTGCCAGCAGCCCGGAGGGACGGATAAATGAAAAACTGTTTTTT.